This T cell receptor beta chain is from a study of tumor-infiltrating lymphocytes in primary liver carcinoma. Broader study findings: Merely some 8-24% of top clones spanned all five tumor regions.

From 500 ng total RNA, TCR beta cDNA was generated with a primer in the constant region. Slightly modified ARM-PCR served as the procedure for the TCR beta libraries. These libraries came from three rounds of nested multiplex PCR. TRBV1-TRBV30 forward primers and a C-beta reverse primer were used in the first two PCR rounds, which each ran for nine to ten cycles. Each CDR3 protein gets one entry after TCRdb re-called the multiplex PCR reads with MiXCR. The table includes about 32,000 distinct CDR3 sequences, 74% detected once. This clonotype was recorded many times. The target antigen is unknown. The roughly 17-31 mg bulk tissue piece was not sorted before simultaneous RNA and DNA extraction. Trimming stripped 3 bases from V and 3 bases from J, with 11 bases between. The CDR3 is made up of 13 amino acids. CDR1 is GTSNPN, CDR2 SVGIG, per germline (reference sequence).

This sequence joins TRBV30 and TRBJ1-2; possible D gene TRBD1, 6 bases. The sample consisted of liver tumor tissue from sampling region 4. Described subset: tumor region T4, right-lateral pole. This receptor was obtained from a man aged 40-49 years with primary liver carcinoma and hepatitis B virus infection. Written as DNA, the CDR3 is TGTGCCTGGAGGGCGACAGGTGACTATGGCTACACCTTC. This gives the protein CAWRATGDYGYTF.